This T cell receptor (beta chain) was captured in a study of blood T cell repertoires in COVID-19. Turning to the study itself: Both acute and convalescent COVID-19 samples were obtained from the United States, Italy and Spain. PBMCs, B-cell-depleted T cells, or T cells were the source of the cDNA or gDNA that made up the material.

Methods used by the authors: Scientists estimated how many nucleated cells there were by amplifying reference gene primers. Some clones are missing from TCRdb's copy, which holds only in-frame ones; the method was immunoSEQ multiplex PCR. V and J calls and clone size come straight from that table; D and trimming were deduced from the DNA. The sample includes about 260,000 clones, 70% to 90% of them seen just once. The V gene's germline CDR1 is WSHSY and CDR2 SAAADI. V lost 4 bases, J lost 0 bases, and 12 bases lay in between. The CDR3 is made up of 15 amino acids. Sequenced input: peripheral blood. The chain joins TRBV10-2 to TRBJ1-1; no clear D. The TCR sequence derives from a man aged 30-40 years with active or convalescent COVID-19. The CDR3 DNA reads as TGCGCCAGCAGTGCGGACTCTCAAATGAACACTGAAGCTTTCTTT. Translation gives CASSADSQMNTEAFF.